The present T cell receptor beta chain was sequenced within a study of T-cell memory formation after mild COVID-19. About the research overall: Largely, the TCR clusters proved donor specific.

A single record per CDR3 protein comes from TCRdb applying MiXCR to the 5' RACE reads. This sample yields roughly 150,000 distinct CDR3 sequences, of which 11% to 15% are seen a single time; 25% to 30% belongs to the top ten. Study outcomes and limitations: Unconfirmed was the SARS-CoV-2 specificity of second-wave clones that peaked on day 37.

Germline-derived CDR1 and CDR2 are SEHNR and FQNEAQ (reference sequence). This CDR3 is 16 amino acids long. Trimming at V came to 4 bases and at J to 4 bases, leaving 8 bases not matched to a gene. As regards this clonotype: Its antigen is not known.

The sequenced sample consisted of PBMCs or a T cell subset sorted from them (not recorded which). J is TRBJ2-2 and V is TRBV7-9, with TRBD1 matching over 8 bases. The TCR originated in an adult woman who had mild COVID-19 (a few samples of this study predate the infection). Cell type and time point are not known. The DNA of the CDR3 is TGTGCCAGCAGCTCAACCATGGACAGGGTCACCGGGGAGCTGTTTTTT. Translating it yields CASSSTMDRVTGELFF.